Each of the 31 T cell receptor beta chains below was sequenced from the same sample in a study of chemoradiotherapy in HPV16-positive cancers. Clones were read by immunoSEQ multiplex PCR, and TCRdb kept only the in-frame ones, dropping some. The table lists about 8,800 clones, roughly 70% of them singletons. The sequencing used tumor tissue, collected from a patient who underwent chemoradiotherapy. These receptor sequences come from a human donor with HPV-associated anogenital cancer.

The rearrangement uses TRBV7-8 and TRBJ1-1, with 10 bases aligning to TRBD1. After removal of 5 bases from V and 5 bases from J, the junction contained 11 bases not matched to a gene. CDR3 length: 16 amino acids. Germline V gene data show CDR1 as SGHVS and CDR2 as FQNEAQ. CDR3 DNA: TGTGCCAGCAGCGGTACCGGGACAGGGGTCGGTACTGAAGCTTTCTTT. Protein sequence: CASSGTGTGVGTEAFF.

The J gene is TRBJ1-4, the V gene TRBV7-9, with 11 positions matching TRBD1. The CDR3 spans 15 residues. CDR1 is SEHNR and CDR2 is FQNEAQ in the germline V gene (reference sequence). V shed 6 bases and J 7 bases; nucleotides not matched to a gene: 7. The CDR3 DNA sequence: TGTGCCAGCAGTCCAGTGGGGACAGGGGGTGAAAAACTGTTTTTT. It yields the protein CASSPVGTGGEKLFF.

The gene calls are TRBV27 and TRBJ1-1; D not resolved. Germline V gene data show CDR1 as MNHEY and CDR2 as SMNVEV (reference sequence). V was clipped by 3 bases and J by 11 bases, with 16 bases between them. CDR3 length: 13 residues. The CDR3 DNA reads TGTGCCAGCAGTTTGGAAGGATCTCTTGCCGCTTTCTTT. Translating gives CASSLEGSLAAFF.

In its sample, this clone is medium-sized (0.01 to 0.1%). V and J are TRBV14 and TRBJ2-1; a weak D match, TRBD1 (6 bases). CDR1 and CDR2 (germline): SGHDN, FVKESK. Trimming left V 4 bases short and J 10 bases short, with 17 bases between. CDR3 length: 14 residues. CDR3 coding DNA: TGTGCCAGCAGCCCACTTACAGGGATAGTAGAGCAGTTCTTC. Translating it yields CASSPLTGIVEQFF.

The V call is TRBV15, the J call TRBJ1-4; TRBD1 might be the D (6 bases). Trimming pared 5 bases from V and 7 bases from J, leaving 17 bases between. Germline V lookup: CDR1 LNHNV, CDR2 YYDKDF (reference sequence). CDR3 length: 15 residues. The CDR3 DNA sequence: TGTGCCACCAGCGGAAGCGGGGGCTTCGGTGAAAAACTGTTTTTT. Residues: CATSGSGGFGEKLFF. Filled out from reference TRBV15 and TRBJ1-4, the complete variable domain reads DAMVIQNPRYQVTQFGKPVTLSCSQTLNHNVMYWYQQKSSQAPKLLFHYYDKDFNNEADTPDNFQSRRPNTSFCFLDIRSPGLGDTAMYLCATSGSGGFGEKLFFGSGTQLSVL.

This chain connects TRBV5-6 to TRBJ2-7; D possibly corresponds to TRBD1 (6 bases). The CDR3 is 13 residues long. Germline-derived CDR1 and CDR2 are SGHDT and YYEEEE. The ends were cut back, 3 bases at V and 9 bases at J, with 16 bases in the middle. The CDR3 DNA reads TGTGCCAGCAGCTCCGGACAGATTGGAGGGCAGTACTTC. Translated, it gives CASSSGQIGGQYF.

The CDR3 DNA follows: TGTGCCAGCAGTGAGGGACTAGCCTTTAAGAAGACCCAGTACTTC. Translation: CASSEGLAFKKTQYF. This chain links TRBV6-1 with TRBJ2-5; 9 nucleotides align to TRBD2. The CDR3 is made up of 15 amino acids. V shed 3 bases, J shed 6 bases, and the junction held 8 bases outside the gene matches. Germline values: CDR1 MNHNS, CDR2 SASEGT.

The rearrangement links TRBV20-1 to TRBJ1-1; tentative D call: TRBD1 (5 bases). This CDR3 is built from 11 residues. V dropped 5 bases and J dropped 4 bases, with 8 bases sitting between them. CDR1 and CDR2 (germline): DFQATT, SNEGSKA (reference sequence). The CDR3 DNA is TGCAGTGCTGAAGGGGCCACTGAAGCTTTCTTT. Its protein product is CSAEGATEAFF.

This clone has a handful of counts. The CDR3 reads CASTGPLGTGELFF. CDR3 bases: TGTGCCAGCACAGGACCCCTCGGCACCGGGGAGCTGTTTTTT. The V and J genes are TRBV6-1 and TRBJ2-2; D unclear. The CDR3 has 14 residues. The germline CDR1 and CDR2 sequences are MNHNS and SASEGT. Trimming took off 7 bases at V and 4 bases at J, with 13 bases between the two ends.

Relative to its sample, this clone is medium-sized. The rearrangement uses TRBV28 and TRBJ1-2; tentatively, D is TRBD1 (6 bases). The CDR3 totals 14 residues. Germline V gene data show CDR1 as MDHEN and CDR2 as SYDVKM. The ends were cut back, 5 bases at V and 6 bases at J, with 16 bases in the middle. The CDR3 nucleotides are TGTGCCAGCAGTGTAACACAGGGATGGCATGGCTACACCTTC. Translation: CASSVTQGWHGYTF.

This clone is labeled as medium-sized. This sequence joins TRBV28 and TRBJ1-1; D unclear. Trimming took 8 bases from V and 8 from J, leaving 6 bases between them. The CDR3 totals 9 residues. Looked up from germline, CDR1 is MDHEN and CDR2 is SYDVKM. CDR3 DNA: TGTGCCAGCTTAAGAGAAGCTTTCTTT. It codes for CASLREAFF.

The chain carries TRBV10-3 and TRBJ2-7, with 10 bases matching TRBD1. From germline, CDR1 is ENHRY and CDR2 SYGVKD. CDR3 length equals 13 residues. V was pared by 6 bases and J by 1 base, with 0 bases of the junction left unmatched. The CDR3 loop reads CAIRGQGSYEQYF. DNA of the CDR3: TGTGCCATCAGGGGACAGGGGTCCTACGAGCAGTACTTC.

V gene TRBV10-3 combines with J gene TRBJ1-1, with a possible D match to TRBD1 (5 bases). This CDR3 has 16 amino acids. In germline, CDR1 is ENHRY, CDR2 SYGVKD. V gave up 10 bases and J gave up 0 bases, with 21 bases separating them. The chain's CDR3 is CATRRGLRDLNTEAFF. CDR3 DNA sequence: TGTGCCACCCGGCGCGGTCTGCGGGACCTGAACACTGAAGCTTTCTTT.

CDR3 loop: CASSATGEHGYTF. Here the CDR3 DNA reads TGTGCCAGCAGCGCGACAGGGGAGCATGGCTACACCTTC. This chain links TRBV5-6 with TRBJ1-2; 8 bases match TRBD1. The germline CDR1 and CDR2 sequences are SGHDT and YYEEEE. The CDR3 is made up of 13 amino acids. The ends lost 4 bases at V and 6 bases at J; junction bases unmatched: 5. Drawing the rest from reference TRBV5-6 and TRBJ1-2, the complete variable domain is DAGVTQSPTHLIKTRGQQVTLRCSPKSGHDTVSWYQQALGQGPQFIFQYYEEEERQRGNFPDRFSGHQFPNYSSELNVNALLLGDSALYLCASSATGEHGYTFGSGTRLTVV.

This rearrangement joins TRBV5-1 to TRBJ1-2; the match to TRBD1 covers 9 bases. In germline, CDR1 is SGHRS, CDR2 YFSETQ. This CDR3 is built from 14 residues. The trim removed 4 bases at V and 6 bases at J, leaving 7 bases unmatched. For the CDR3, the DNA is TGCGCCAGCAGCCCTTACAGGGGGCCGAATGGCTACACCTTC. Translated: CASSPYRGPNGYTF.

The chain employs TRBV19 and TRBJ2-1; D remains ambiguous. The V gene's germline CDR1 is LNHDA and CDR2 SQIVND (reference sequence). This CDR3 contains 16 residues. V lost 6 bases and J lost 4, with 19 bases in between. The CDR3, as DNA: TGTGCCAGTAGCGGGCAGGTGGGTTTTTTGTACAATGAGCAGTTCTTC. Its translation is CASSGQVGFLYNEQFF.

This clone was observed a few times. The chain carries TRBV5-1 and TRBJ1-2; 7 bases fit TRBD1. CDR3 size: 14 residues. The V segment lost 0 bases and the J segment 5 bases; nucleotides outside the gene matches: 4. Germline CDR1 reads SGHRS; CDR2 reads YFSETQ. The CDR3 region is CASSLDRGRYGYTF. CDR3 sequence (DNA): TGCGCCAGCAGCTTGGACAGGGGAAGGTATGGCTACACCTTC.

The chain carries TRBV2 and TRBJ1-2; D is unclear. V lost 8 bases to trimming and J lost 5 bases, with 6 bases between them. Per the germline V gene, CDR1 is SNHLY and CDR2 is FYNNEI. The CDR3 spans 10 residues. CDR3 sequence (DNA): TGTGCCAGCGGGGAATATGGCTACACCTTC. It is translated as CASGEYGYTF. The whole variable domain, remainder taken from reference TRBV2 and TRBJ1-2, is EPEVTQTPSHQVTQMGQEVILRCVPISNHLYFYWYRQILGQKVEFLVSFYNNEISEKSEIFDDQFSVERPDGSNFTLKIRSTKLEDSAMYFCASGEYGYTFGSGTRLTVV.

V is TRBV6-6 and J is TRBJ1-1, with TRBD1 as a possible D gene (5 bases). CDR1 and CDR2 from the germline V gene are MNHNY and SVGAGI (reference sequence). The CDR3 sequence is 12 residues long. V lost 2 bases and J 5 bases, leaving 6 bases between the germline ends. The CDR3 loop is CASSYGGTEAFF. CDR3 nucleotides: TGTGCCAGCAGTTACGGGGGAACTGAAGCTTTCTTT.

This clone was recorded only once. The CDR3 DNA is TGCAGCGTTGGCGGGAGTAACGAGCAGTACTTC. It specifies CSVGGSNEQYF. The V call is TRBV29-1, the J call TRBJ2-7, with 7 nucleotides matching TRBD2. CDR3 size: 11 residues. The germline V gene has CDR1 SQVTM and CDR2 ANQGSEA. V lost 4 bases, J lost 5 bases, and 2 bases stayed unmatched.

The V and J genes are TRBV5-4 and TRBJ2-5; 8 bases line up with TRBD2. Germline V gene data show CDR1 as SGHNT and CDR2 as YYREEE (reference sequence). This CDR3 comprises 17 residues. Losses at the gene ends were 4 bases for V and 5 bases for J; bases not matched to a gene: 16. In nucleotides, the CDR3 is TGTGCCAGCAGCCCCTCGGGGGGGGGTTTGAGGGGGGAGACCCAGTACTTC. This sequence encodes CASSPSGGGLRGETQYF.

This chain links TRBV5-6 with TRBJ1-1; D call uncertain. Germline V gene lookup returns CDR1 SGHDT and CDR2 YYEEEE. The V end was cut by 4 bases, the J end by 4 bases, with 8 bases between. This CDR3 is built from 12 residues. The DNA of the CDR3 is TGTGCCAGCAGCCGCCGGGTCACTGAAGCTTTCTTT. This translates into CASSRRVTEAFF.

The chain's CDR3 is CASSPTGRGAGVEQFF. In nucleotides, the CDR3 is TGTGCCAGCAGCCCCACGGGGCGGGGGGCGGGCGTTGAGCAGTTCTTC. The rearrangement links TRBV11-2 to TRBJ2-1; 8 positions match TRBD2. This CDR3 has 16 amino acids. Trimming at V came to 5 bases and at J to 9 bases, leaving 15 bases not matched to a gene. Germline CDR1 reads SGHAT; CDR2 reads FQNNGV.

This chain connects TRBV12-5 to TRBJ2-1; 9 bases agree with TRBD2. Germline CDR1 reads LGHNT; CDR2 reads FRNRAP. CDR3 length: 15 residues. The V segment lost 7 bases and the J segment 7 bases; nucleotides outside the gene matches: 11. CDR3: CASALAGATWNEQFF. In DNA, the CDR3 is TGTGCTAGTGCTTTAGCGGGAGCTACTTGGAATGAGCAGTTCTTC.

The rearrangement links TRBV23-1 to TRBJ1-1; 10 positions match TRBD1. TRBV23-1 is placed among ORFs of uncertain function. V dropped 5 bases and J dropped 1; count of bases not matched to a gene: 10. The CDR3 length is 17 residues. The CDR3 nucleotides are TGCGCCAGCAGTTTCCCGGGACAGGGGAGGGGGAACACTGAAGCTTTCTTT. Amino acids: CASSFPGQGRGNTEAFF.

This clone was seen only a few times. In nucleotides, the CDR3 is TGCAGCGTTTCCCCAAGGACCGTGGGGACTGAAGCTTTCTTT. The encoded protein is CSVSPRTVGTEAFF. This chain uses TRBV29-1 with TRBJ1-1; no reliable D call. V shed 5 bases and J shed 5 bases, with 18 bases lying between them. The V gene's germline CDR1 is SQVTM and CDR2 ANQGSEA. This CDR3 is 14 amino acids long.

The V and J genes are TRBV11-3 and TRBJ1-2; TRBD1 agrees at 9 bases. The V segment lost 7 bases and the J segment 8 bases; nucleotides outside the gene matches: 11. The CDR3 is 14 amino acids. CDR1 SGHNT and CDR2 YENEEA come from the germline V gene. The CDR3 DNA reads TGTGCCAGCACCCGGGGACAGGGAATGGGAGGCTACACCTTC. Protein product: CASTRGQGMGGYTF.

This sequence joins TRBV5-1 and TRBJ2-3, with D perhaps matching TRBD2 (6 bases). Germline-derived CDR1 and CDR2 are SGHRS and YFSETQ. Deletions cut 3 bases from V and 6 bases from J, with 11 bases between. CDR3 length: 13 amino acids. The CDR3 protein is CASSSRGGDTQYF. CDR3 DNA sequence: TGCGCCAGCAGCTCCCGTGGGGGGGATACGCAGTATTTT.

The V call is TRBV6-6, the J call TRBJ1-2; 7 bases match TRBD1. CDR1 is MNHNY, CDR2 SVGAGI, per germline (reference sequence). This CDR3 has 12 amino acids. The V segment lost 6 bases and the J segment 8 bases; nucleotides outside the gene matches: 6. CDR3 amino acids: CASRLQGKGYTF. The CDR3 nucleotides are TGTGCCAGCAGATTACAGGGGAAAGGCTACACCTTC.

The CDR3 is CASSFSAGTGANVLTF. Here the CDR3 DNA reads TGCGCCAGCAGCTTTTCTGCCGGGACCGGGGCCAACGTCCTGACTTTC. This chain connects TRBV5-1 to TRBJ2-6; D might be TRBD1 or TRBD2, each matching 5 bases. CDR3 length equals 16 residues. The germline V and J ends were trimmed by 2 bases and 4 bases, with 13 bases remaining between them. Germline assignment: CDR1 SGHRS and CDR2 YFSETQ. The variable domain in full, with the rest retrieved from reference TRBV5-1 and TRBJ2-6, is KAGVTQTPRYLIKTRGQQVTLSCSPISGHRSVSWYQQTPGQGLQFLFEYFSETQRNKGNFPGRFSGRQFSNSRSEMNVSTLELGDSALYLCASSFSAGTGANVLTFGAGSRLTVL.

The chain carries TRBV10-3 and TRBJ1-2; perhaps TRBD1 as D (6 bases). This CDR3 contains 12 residues. The germline CDR1 and CDR2 sequences are ENHRY and SYGVKD. With 6 bases removed from V and 9 bases from J, the gap between germline ends came to 14 bases. CDR3: CAISPERGSYTF. CDR3 nucleotide sequence: TGTGCCATCAGCCCTGAAAGGGGGAGCTACACCTTC.